These 5 T cell receptor beta chains share one sample of origin, sequenced in a study of control samples from healthy donors and cancer patients. Clones were read by immunoSEQ multiplex PCR, and TCRdb kept only the in-frame ones, dropping some. The data contain some 170,000 clones, nearly 96% of them singletons. What was sequenced was blood. The receptors come from a woman in her thirties in good health.

CDR3 DNA sequence: TGCGCCAGCAGCCAGCCCCAAGAGACCCAGTACTTC. Its protein product is CASSQPQETQYF. The chain employs TRBV5-1 and TRBJ2-5, with D unclear. Trimming removed 4 bases at V and 1 base at J, with 5 bases between. This CDR3 is 12 amino acids long. Germline V gene sequence: CDR1 SGHRS, CDR2 YFSETQ.

This chain links TRBV18 with TRBJ2-2; 14 bases fit TRBD2. The V and J ends lost 6 bases and 6 bases, in that order; junction bases with no gene match: 6. CDR1 is KGHSH, CDR2 LQKENI, per germline. The CDR3 contains 16 residues. CDR3 sequence: CASSGTSGSSPGELFF. In nucleotides, the CDR3 is TGTGCCAGCTCCGGGACTAGCGGGAGCTCGCCCGGGGAGCTGTTTTTT.

This chain links TRBV27 with TRBJ2-1, with TRBD1 as a possible D gene (6 bases). In germline, CDR1 is MNHEY, CDR2 SMNVEV (reference sequence). V lost 2 bases and J lost 6, with 20 bases in between. CDR3 length equals 17 residues. The CDR3 sequence is CASSLQPGDGWTNEQFF. The DNA of the CDR3 is TGTGCCAGCAGTTTACAACCAGGGGACGGCTGGACCAATGAGCAGTTCTTC.

The sample holds a few counts of this clone. The chain joins TRBV6-4 to TRBJ2-3; 10 bases map to TRBD2. This CDR3 spans 16 amino acids. V lost 0 bases and J lost 5; bases outside the gene matches: 5. Germline V gene lookup returns CDR1 MRHNA and CDR2 SNTAGT. DNA for the CDR3: TGTGCCAGCAGTGACTCTGGAAGCGGGGGGGGAGATACGCAGTATTTT. Translation gives CASSDSGSGGGDTQYF.

The chain is built from TRBV14 and TRBJ2-5; D remains ambiguous. This CDR3 is built from 12 residues. Germline V gene lookup returns CDR1 SGHDN and CDR2 FVKESK. V was clipped by 1 base and J by 4 bases, with 4 bases between them. CDR3 nucleotides: TGTGCCAGCAGCCAAGTAGGAGAGACCCAGTACTTC. It specifies CASSQVGETQYF.